This is a list of T cell receptor beta chains from one sample in a study of OX40 agonist ivuxolimab in advanced cancers. Some clones are missing from TCRdb's copy, which holds only in-frame ones; the method was immunoSEQ multiplex PCR. The sample lists over 75,000 clones; around nine tenths were seen once. This specimen consisted of CD4+ or CD8+ T cells sorted from blood, obtained in a trial of the OX40 agonist ivuxolimab. The source of these receptors is an adult with an advanced solid tumor such as melanoma, head and neck, liver or kidney cancer. CDR3s include the opening cysteine and the closing phenylalanine or tryptophan. Fields, in order: clone size, J gene, V gene, D gene, CDR3 DNA, CDR3 protein. D genes are given only for firm matches. Only part of the rows carry a size: once, few, many, or a class if the clone is expanded.

clone_size: NA; j_call: TRBJ1-1; v_call: TRBV30; d_call: TRBD1; cdr3_nt: TGTGCCTGGGTGGACAGGCCCATGAACACTGAAGCTTTCTTT; cdr3_aa: CAWVDRPMNTEAFF
clone_size: once; j_call: TRBJ2-2; v_call: TRBV4-3; d_call: NA; cdr3_nt: TGCGCCAGCAGCCAAGCGGACAGTAAGACCGGGGAGCTGTTTTTT; cdr3_aa: CASSQADSKTGELFF
clone_size: NA; j_call: TRBJ2-3; v_call: TRBV18; d_call: NA; cdr3_nt: TGTGCCAGCTCACCAATAAGCACAGATACGCAGTATTTT; cdr3_aa: CASSPISTDTQYF
clone_size: NA; j_call: TRBJ2-1; v_call: TRBV30; d_call: TRBD2; cdr3_nt: TGTGCCTGGAGGGGTAGCGGGGCTGAGCAGTTCTTC; cdr3_aa: CAWRGSGAEQFF
clone_size: NA; j_call: TRBJ2-3; v_call: TRBV29-1; d_call: NA; cdr3_nt: TGCAGCGTTGATTCCGGGACTGCGCGTACAGATACGCAGTATTTT; cdr3_aa: CSVDSGTARTDTQYF
clone_size: NA; j_call: TRBJ1-3; v_call: TRBV5-1; d_call: NA; cdr3_nt: TGCGCCAGCAGCTTGGAGGGGGTCTCTGGAAACACCATATATTTT; cdr3_aa: CASSLEGVSGNTIYF
clone_size: NA; j_call: TRBJ2-1; v_call: TRBV5-1; d_call: TRBD2; cdr3_nt: TGCGCCAGCAGCTTGGGAGCGGGAGGTGCGTTCTTC; cdr3_aa: CASSLGAGGAFF
clone_size: NA; j_call: TRBJ2-5; v_call: TRBV6-6; d_call: NA; cdr3_nt: TGTGCCAGCAGTTACGGACCGTCGGGGGAGACCCAGTACTTC; cdr3_aa: CASSYGPSGETQYF
clone_size: NA; j_call: TRBJ2-3; v_call: TRBV2; d_call: NA; cdr3_nt: TGTGCCAGCAGTGTAAGTCCGAAAGATACGCAGTATTTT; cdr3_aa: CASSVSPKDTQYF
clone_size: NA; j_call: TRBJ2-5; v_call: TRBV29-1; d_call: NA; cdr3_nt: TGCGCCACCTCCCCTGAGTCGGGGGAGACCCAGTACTTC; cdr3_aa: CATSPESGETQYF
clone_size: NA; j_call: TRBJ2-3; v_call: TRBV21-1; d_call: NA; cdr3_nt: TGTGCCAGCAGCAAAGAAGTCGGACAGCATGGGGATACGCAGTATTTT; cdr3_aa: CASSKEVGQHGDTQYF
clone_size: NA; j_call: TRBJ2-7; v_call: TRBV7-2; d_call: NA; cdr3_nt: TGTGCCAGCAGCCCGGGCCCCCCGACCTACGAGCAGTACTTC; cdr3_aa: CASSPGPPTYEQYF
clone_size: NA; j_call: TRBJ2-5; v_call: TRBV5-5; d_call: TRBD1; cdr3_nt: TGTGCCAGCAGCCAGACAGGGTCCGAGACCCAGTACTTC; cdr3_aa: CASSQTGSETQYF
clone_size: NA; j_call: TRBJ1-1; v_call: TRBV11-2; d_call: TRBD1; cdr3_nt: TGTGCCAGCAGCTCGGGACAGGGGGCGCGGTACACTGAAGCTTTCTTT; cdr3_aa: CASSSGQGARYTEAFF
clone_size: NA; j_call: TRBJ2-5; v_call: TRBV4-1; d_call: NA; cdr3_nt: TGCGCCAGCAGCCTAGACGTTTCAGAGACCCAGTACTTC; cdr3_aa: CASSLDVSETQYF
clone_size: NA; j_call: TRBJ2-5; v_call: TRBV18; d_call: TRBD2; cdr3_nt: TGTGCCAGCTCACCAGGACTAGTAGAGACCCAGTACTTC; cdr3_aa: CASSPGLVETQYF
clone_size: NA; j_call: TRBJ2-7; v_call: TRBV7-9; d_call: TRBD1; cdr3_nt: TGTGCCAGCAGCCACGATCTGGACAGGGGGTACGAGCAGTACTTC; cdr3_aa: CASSHDLDRGYEQYF
clone_size: once; j_call: TRBJ1-2; v_call: TRBV28; d_call: NA; cdr3_nt: TGTGCCAGCAGTCCGCAGGCTAACTATGGCTACACCTTC; cdr3_aa: CASSPQANYGYTF
clone_size: NA; j_call: TRBJ1-3; v_call: TRBV4-2; d_call: NA; cdr3_nt: TGTGCCAGCAGCCAAGTTGAAGGGATCGGAAACACCATATATTTT; cdr3_aa: CASSQVEGIGNTIYF
clone_size: once; j_call: TRBJ2-1; v_call: TRBV7-9; d_call: NA; cdr3_nt: TGTGCCAGCAGTTCCAAGAGAGTGGGTCCAGCTAGCTACAATGAGCAGTTCTTC; cdr3_aa: CASSSKRVGPASYNEQFF
clone_size: NA; j_call: TRBJ2-1; v_call: TRBV11-2; d_call: TRBD2; cdr3_nt: TGTGCCAGCAGCTTAGTCCTAGCGGGAGGTTCCAATGAGCAGTTCTTC; cdr3_aa: CASSLVLAGGSNEQFF
clone_size: NA; j_call: TRBJ2-3; v_call: TRBV5-4; d_call: NA; cdr3_nt: TGTGCCAGCAGCTTGGCTGGCGGCACAGATACGCAGTATTTT; cdr3_aa: CASSLAGGTDTQYF
clone_size: once; j_call: TRBJ1-2; v_call: TRBV5-1; d_call: TRBD1; cdr3_nt: TGCGCCAGCAGCGAGACAGGGGATGGGACCTATGGCTACACCTTC; cdr3_aa: CASSETGDGTYGYTF
clone_size: NA; j_call: TRBJ2-1; v_call: TRBV4-1; d_call: NA; cdr3_nt: TGCGCCAGCAGCCAGGAGGAAATCCCCTACGGCTCCTACAATGAGCAGTTCTTC; cdr3_aa: CASSQEEIPYGSYNEQFF
clone_size: NA; j_call: TRBJ1-5; v_call: TRBV2; d_call: NA; cdr3_nt: TGTGCCAGCAGTGGGGGGAATAGCAATCAGCCCCAGCATTTT; cdr3_aa: CASSGGNSNQPQHF
clone_size: NA; j_call: TRBJ2-5; v_call: TRBV2; d_call: NA; cdr3_nt: TGTGCCAGCGAGGGGTGGGGGGTCCAAGAGACCCAGTACTTC; cdr3_aa: CASEGWGVQETQYF
clone_size: NA; j_call: TRBJ1-1; v_call: TRBV21-1; d_call: NA; cdr3_nt: TGTGCCAGCAGCAAAGCTCGGCGTCTGGGCTGGACTGAAGCTTTCTTT; cdr3_aa: CASSKARRLGWTEAFF
clone_size: NA; j_call: TRBJ2-1; v_call: TRBV10-3; d_call: TRBD2; cdr3_nt: TGTGCCACCTATAGCGGGAGTATCCATGAGCAGTTCTTC; cdr3_aa: CATYSGSIHEQFF
clone_size: NA; j_call: TRBJ2-5; v_call: TRBV5-1; d_call: NA; cdr3_nt: TGCGCCAGCAGCCCCGACGAGGACCGCGGGGCCCAGTACTTC; cdr3_aa: CASSPDEDRGAQYF
clone_size: once; j_call: TRBJ2-5; v_call: TRBV30; d_call: NA; cdr3_nt: TGTGCCTGGAGTACACCTGCAGAGACCCAGTACTTC; cdr3_aa: CAWSTPAETQYF
clone_size: NA; j_call: TRBJ2-7; v_call: TRBV9; d_call: NA; cdr3_nt: TGTGCCAGCAGCGTAGGAGTTCTGGGGCGGTGGGACTACGAGCAGTACTTC; cdr3_aa: CASSVGVLGRWDYEQYF
clone_size: NA; j_call: TRBJ1-3; v_call: TRBV2; d_call: NA; cdr3_nt: TGTGCCAGCAGTGTAGGGTATGTCTCTGGAAACACCATATATTTT; cdr3_aa: CASSVGYVSGNTIYF
clone_size: NA; j_call: TRBJ2-7; v_call: TRBV14; d_call: NA; cdr3_nt: TGTGCCAGCAGCTCCCGTGACATCCACTCCTACGAGCAGTACTTC; cdr3_aa: CASSSRDIHSYEQYF
clone_size: NA; j_call: TRBJ2-7; v_call: TRBV2; d_call: TRBD1; cdr3_nt: TGTGCCAGCGCTGACAGGGTCGCCTACGAGCAGTACTTC; cdr3_aa: CASADRVAYEQYF
clone_size: NA; j_call: TRBJ1-5; v_call: TRBV7-2; d_call: TRBD1; cdr3_nt: TGTGCCGTCTCGGGACAGGGATACAATCAGCCCCAGCATTTT; cdr3_aa: CAVSGQGYNQPQHF
clone_size: NA; j_call: TRBJ2-6; v_call: TRBV4-3; d_call: NA; cdr3_nt: TGCGCCAGCAGCCAAGAAGGGACTGGGGCCAACGTCCTGACTTTC; cdr3_aa: CASSQEGTGANVLTF
clone_size: NA; j_call: TRBJ2-1; v_call: TRBV27; d_call: NA; cdr3_nt: TGTGCCAGCAGTTTATACCCCCGATTATCGGGTAGGAATGAGCAGTTCTTC; cdr3_aa: CASSLYPRLSGRNEQFF
clone_size: NA; j_call: TRBJ2-3; v_call: TRBV28; d_call: NA; cdr3_nt: TGTGCCAGCAGCTCGACTAGTCCGTACACAGATACGCAGTATTTT; cdr3_aa: CASSSTSPYTDTQYF
clone_size: NA; j_call: TRBJ2-1; v_call: TRBV4-3; d_call: TRBD1; cdr3_nt: TGCGCCAGCAGCCGCCAGGGACAGGGGATCGATGAGCAGTTCTTC; cdr3_aa: CASSRQGQGIDEQFF
clone_size: once; j_call: TRBJ2-5; v_call: TRBV4-2; d_call: TRBD2; cdr3_nt: TGTGCCAGCAGCCAGGGCACTAGCGGGGGCCTCCAAGAGACCCAGTACTTC; cdr3_aa: CASSQGTSGGLQETQYF
clone_size: once; j_call: TRBJ2-7; v_call: TRBV29-1; d_call: NA; cdr3_nt: TGCAGCGTCAAGGGGGGGGATCCGGCGCAGTACTTC; cdr3_aa: CSVKGGDPAQYF
clone_size: NA; j_call: TRBJ2-1; v_call: TRBV7-9; d_call: NA; cdr3_nt: TGTGCCAGCAGCTCCGACAATGAGCAGTTCTTC; cdr3_aa: CASSSDNEQFF
clone_size: NA; j_call: TRBJ2-2; v_call: TRBV7-2; d_call: TRBD2; cdr3_nt: TGTGCCAGCAGCAAACTAGCGGCTCCGGGGGAGCTGTTTTTT; cdr3_aa: CASSKLAAPGELFF
clone_size: few; j_call: TRBJ2-6; v_call: TRBV2; d_call: NA; cdr3_nt: TGTGCCAGCATAAGAGCCTCTGGGGCCAACGTCCTGACTTTC; cdr3_aa: CASIRASGANVLTF
clone_size: once; j_call: TRBJ2-1; v_call: TRBV6-5; d_call: NA; cdr3_nt: TGTGCCAGCAGTTACTCGAAATACAATGAGCAGTTCTTC; cdr3_aa: CASSYSKYNEQFF
clone_size: once; j_call: TRBJ1-2; v_call: TRBV7-2; d_call: NA; cdr3_nt: TGTGCCAGCAGCCCCTCAGGAAAAGGCTACACCTTC; cdr3_aa: CASSPSGKGYTF
clone_size: NA; j_call: TRBJ2-3; v_call: TRBV9; d_call: NA; cdr3_nt: TGTGCCAGCAGCGTAGTGGCCTTCAGCACAGATACGCAGTATTTT; cdr3_aa: CASSVVAFSTDTQYF
clone_size: NA; j_call: TRBJ1-1; v_call: TRBV28; d_call: NA; cdr3_nt: TGTGCCAGCAGTTTAGGGGCGGGGGGCTTGAACACTGAAGCTTTCTTT; cdr3_aa: CASSLGAGGLNTEAFF
clone_size: NA; j_call: TRBJ2-3; v_call: TRBV19; d_call: NA; cdr3_nt: TGTGCCAGTAGTATAAAGACGGCAGATACGCAGTATTTT; cdr3_aa: CASSIKTADTQYF
clone_size: NA; j_call: TRBJ2-5; v_call: TRBV28; d_call: NA; cdr3_nt: TGTGCCAGCAGCACCTTAGGGCCATATGAAGAGACCCAGTACTTC; cdr3_aa: CASSTLGPYEETQYF
clone_size: NA; j_call: TRBJ1-1; v_call: TRBV5-4; d_call: NA; cdr3_nt: TGTGCCAGCAGCTTGGTGGCGGGGGCGCGCACTGAAGCTTTCTTT; cdr3_aa: CASSLVAGARTEAFF
clone_size: NA; j_call: TRBJ2-3; v_call: TRBV7-2; d_call: NA; cdr3_nt: TGTGCCAGCAGCTTTATGGGGGGACGCACAGATACGCAGTATTTT; cdr3_aa: CASSFMGGRTDTQYF
clone_size: NA; j_call: TRBJ1-6; v_call: TRBV2; d_call: TRBD1; cdr3_nt: TGTGCCAGCAGGTGGACAGGAAATTCACCCCTCCACTTT; cdr3_aa: CASRWTGNSPLHF
clone_size: NA; j_call: TRBJ2-1; v_call: TRBV4-2; d_call: NA; cdr3_nt: TGTGCCAGCAGCCAAGTGGGGCTAGCATATGAGCAGTTCTTC; cdr3_aa: CASSQVGLAYEQFF
clone_size: NA; j_call: TRBJ2-7; v_call: TRBV6-1; d_call: TRBD1; cdr3_nt: TGTGCCAGCGGCCCCGACAGGGGAAGGTACGAGCAGTACTTC; cdr3_aa: CASGPDRGRYEQYF
clone_size: NA; j_call: TRBJ2-7; v_call: TRBV2; d_call: TRBD2; cdr3_nt: TGTGCCAGCAGAACCCTAGCGGGAGGGCCCTACGAGCAGTACTTC; cdr3_aa: CASRTLAGGPYEQYF
clone_size: NA; j_call: TRBJ2-3; v_call: TRBV5-6; d_call: NA; cdr3_nt: TGTGCCAGCAGCTCGGGACGGGGAATGGTTAGTCCTAGGTTCTTT; cdr3_aa: CASSSGRGMVSPRFF
clone_size: NA; j_call: TRBJ2-1; v_call: TRBV11-2; d_call: NA; cdr3_nt: TGTGCCAGCAGCATCCCACCCAGAGGAGCCTACAATGAGCAGTTCTTC; cdr3_aa: CASSIPPRGAYNEQFF
clone_size: NA; j_call: TRBJ1-4; v_call: TRBV27; d_call: NA; cdr3_nt: TGTGCCAGCAGTTTATCGAAGGGAATCAGCGAAAAACTGTTTTTT; cdr3_aa: CASSLSKGISEKLFF